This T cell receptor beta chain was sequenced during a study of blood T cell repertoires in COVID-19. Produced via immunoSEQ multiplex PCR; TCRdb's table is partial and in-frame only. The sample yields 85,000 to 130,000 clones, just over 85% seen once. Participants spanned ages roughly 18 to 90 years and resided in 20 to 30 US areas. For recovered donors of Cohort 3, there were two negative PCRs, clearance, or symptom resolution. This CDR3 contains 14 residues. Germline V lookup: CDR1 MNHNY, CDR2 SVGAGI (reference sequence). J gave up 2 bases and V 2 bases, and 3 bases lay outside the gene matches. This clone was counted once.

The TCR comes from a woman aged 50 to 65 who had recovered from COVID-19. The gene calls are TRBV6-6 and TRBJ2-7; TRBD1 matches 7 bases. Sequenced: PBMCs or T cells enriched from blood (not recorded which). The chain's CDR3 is CASSYRTGAYEQYF. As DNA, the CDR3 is TGTGCCAGCAGTTACCGAACAGGGGCCTACGAGCAGTACTTC.